The text below deals with one T cell receptor beta chain. Its cognate antigen is unknown. The sample originates from a study of T cell responses to AZD1222 COVID-19 vaccine. Points from the study as a whole: A mostly white British donor set with more females was recruited, and clonal diversity was possibly underestimated.

The analysis combined second doses at about 4 or about 12 weeks. Profiled with immunoSEQ multiplex PCR; TCRdb holds only in-frame clones, not every one. There are approximately 170,000 clones in the sample; around nine tenths occur only once, and approximately 0.97% lies in the top ten. The sequenced sample was peripheral blood, obtained 28 days after the second AZD1222 dose. This TCR was recovered from an adult who received the AZD1222 COVID-19 vaccine.

The chain's CDR3 is CARVYSTNLQIANQPQHF. CDR3 in DNA: TGTGCCAGGGTGTACAGCACTAACTTGCAAATAGCAAATCAGCCCCAGCATTTT. The rearrangement links TRBV6-4 to TRBJ1-5; D unresolved. The CDR3 extends over 18 amino acids. V shed 9 bases and J shed 4 bases, with 28 bases lying between them. Germline values: CDR1 MRHNA, CDR2 SNTAGT.